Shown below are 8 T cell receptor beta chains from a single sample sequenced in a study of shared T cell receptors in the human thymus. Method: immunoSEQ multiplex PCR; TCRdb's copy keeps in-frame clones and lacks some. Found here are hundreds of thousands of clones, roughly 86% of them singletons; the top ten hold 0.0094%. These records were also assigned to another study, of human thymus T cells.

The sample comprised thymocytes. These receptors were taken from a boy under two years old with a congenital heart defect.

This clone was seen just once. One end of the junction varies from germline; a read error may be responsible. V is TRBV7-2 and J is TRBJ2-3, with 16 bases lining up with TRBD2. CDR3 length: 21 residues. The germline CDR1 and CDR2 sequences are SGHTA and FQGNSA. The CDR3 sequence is CASSLAGLAGGPKGLADTQYF. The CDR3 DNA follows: TGTGCCAGCAGCCTAGCGGGACTAGCGGGAGGGCCCAAGGGTCTGGCAGATACGCAGTATTTT.

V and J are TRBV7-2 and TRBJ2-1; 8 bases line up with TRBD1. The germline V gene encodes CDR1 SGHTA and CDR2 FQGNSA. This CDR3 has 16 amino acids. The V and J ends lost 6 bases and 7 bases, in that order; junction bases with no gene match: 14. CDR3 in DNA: TGTGCCAGCAGACCCAACCCTCCACAGGGGGAGAATGAGCAGTTCTTC. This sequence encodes CASRPNPPQGENEQFF.

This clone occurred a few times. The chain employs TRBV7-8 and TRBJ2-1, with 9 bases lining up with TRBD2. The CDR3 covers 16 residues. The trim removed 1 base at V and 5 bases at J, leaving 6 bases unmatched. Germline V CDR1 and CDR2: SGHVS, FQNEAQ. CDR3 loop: CASSLGGSGRHNEQFF. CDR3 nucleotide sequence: TGTGCCAGCAGCTTAGGAGGTAGCGGGAGACACAATGAGCAGTTCTTC.

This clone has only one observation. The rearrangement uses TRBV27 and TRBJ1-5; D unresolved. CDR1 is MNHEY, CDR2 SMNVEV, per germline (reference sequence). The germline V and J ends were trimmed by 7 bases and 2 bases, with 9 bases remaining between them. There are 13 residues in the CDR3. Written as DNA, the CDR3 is TGTGCCAGCAAAGGCGGGGGCAATCAGCCCCAGCATTTT. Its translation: CASKGGGNQPQHF.

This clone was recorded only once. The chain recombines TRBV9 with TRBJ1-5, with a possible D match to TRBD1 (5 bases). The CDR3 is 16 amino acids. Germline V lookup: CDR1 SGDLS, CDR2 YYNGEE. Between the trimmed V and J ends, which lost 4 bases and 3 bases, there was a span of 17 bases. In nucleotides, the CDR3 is TGTGCCAGCAGCTCGCGGACACGGGGGGTCAATCAGCCCCAGCATTTT. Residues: CASSSRTRGVNQPQHF.

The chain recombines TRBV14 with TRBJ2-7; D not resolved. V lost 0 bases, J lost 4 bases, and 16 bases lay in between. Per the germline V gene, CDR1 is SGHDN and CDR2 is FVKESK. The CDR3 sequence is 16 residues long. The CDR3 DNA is TGTGCCAGCAGCCAAGATCCCTCGAAGAGAAATTACGAGCAGTACTTC. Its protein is CASSQDPSKRNYEQYF.

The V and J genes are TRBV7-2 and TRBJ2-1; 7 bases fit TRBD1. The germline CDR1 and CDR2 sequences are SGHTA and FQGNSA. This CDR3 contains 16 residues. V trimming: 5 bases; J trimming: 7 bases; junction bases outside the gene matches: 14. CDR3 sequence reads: CASSPNRDRAENEQFF. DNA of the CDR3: TGTGCCAGCAGCCCCAATCGCGACAGGGCGGAAAATGAGCAGTTCTTC.

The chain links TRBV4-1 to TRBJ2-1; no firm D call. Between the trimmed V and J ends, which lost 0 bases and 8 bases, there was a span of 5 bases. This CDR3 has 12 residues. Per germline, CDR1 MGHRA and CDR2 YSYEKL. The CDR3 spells CASSQDGHEQFF. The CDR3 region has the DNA TGCGCCAGCAGCCAAGATGGCCATGAGCAGTTCTTC.